Following are 18 T cell receptor beta chains from one sample sequenced in a study of technical replicates of blood from several donors. TCRdb's copy holds only in-frame clones and misses some; the assay was immunoSEQ multiplex PCR. This table holds some 96,000 clones, approximately 96% found once. The sequenced material came from T cells isolated from PBMCs. The receptor source for this set is a human donor in good health.

The CDR3 coding sequence is TGTGCCAGCAGTTTAAAAGTTAGCTCCCGCACAGATACGCAGTATTTT. Translating gives CASSLKVSSRTDTQYF. The chain joins TRBV27 to TRBJ2-3; D is ambiguous. CDR1 is MNHEY, CDR2 SMNVEV, per germline (reference sequence). Trimming removed 2 bases at V and 1 base at J, with 13 bases between. The length of the CDR3 is 16 residues.

V usage is TRBV6-1 and J usage is TRBJ2-2, with 14 bases identical to TRBD2. J lost 1 base, V lost 3 bases, and 7 bases had no gene match. From germline, CDR1 is MNHNS and CDR2 SASEGT. The CDR3 spans 19 residues. The CDR3 protein is CASSEGGLAGELNTGELFF. The CDR3, as DNA: TGTGCCAGCAGTGAGGGGGGACTAGCGGGGGAATTGAACACCGGGGAGCTGTTTTTT.

V and J are TRBV5-4 and TRBJ2-3; no firm D call. The CDR3 length is 13 residues. Trimming cost V 4 bases and J 4 bases, with 10 bases left between them. CDR1 SGHNT and CDR2 YYREEE come from the germline V gene (reference sequence). CDR3 in DNA: TGTGCCAGCAGCCTTCTGATAGCAGATACGCAGTATTTT. It codes for CASSLLIADTQYF. The full variable domain, rest sourced from reference TRBV5-4 and TRBJ2-3, is ETGVTQSPTHLIKTRGQQVTLRCSSQSGHNTVSWYQQALGQGPQFIFQYYREEENGRGNFPPRFSGLQFPNYSSELNVNALELDDSALYLCASSLLIADTQYFGPGTRLTVL.

The chain joins TRBV19 to TRBJ1-2, with D possibly TRBD1 on 5 matching bases. The germline CDR1 and CDR2 sequences are LNHDA and SQIVND (reference sequence). Trimming removed 5 bases from V and 2 bases from J, with 12 bases in between. The CDR3 is 14 residues long. In DNA form, the CDR3 reads TGTGCCAGTAGTTCCCTCCAGGGAAACTATGGCTACACCTTC. Translation: CASSSLQGNYGYTF. The variable domain in full, completed from reference TRBV19 and TRBJ1-2, reads DGGITQSPKYLFRKEGQNVTLSCEQNLNHDAMYWYRQDPGQGLRLIYYSQIVNDFQKGDIAEGYSVSREKKESFPLTVTSAQKNPTAFYLCASSSLQGNYGYTFGSGTRLTVV.

V usage is TRBV9 and J usage is TRBJ1-5, with 9 bases that match TRBD1. V lost 0 bases and J lost 4; bases outside the gene matches: 2. The CDR3 totals 15 residues. The germline CDR1 and CDR2 sequences are SGDLS and YYNGEE. Here the CDR3 reads CASSVAGTGNQPQHF. CDR3 in DNA: TGTGCCAGCAGCGTAGCCGGGACAGGGAATCAGCCCCAGCATTTT.

The rearrangement joins TRBV11-2 to TRBJ1-3; D not resolved. V lost 4 bases and J lost 12, with 19 bases in between. Germline V lookup: CDR1 SGHAT, CDR2 FQNNGV. This CDR3 comprises 14 residues. CDR3 bases: TGTGCCAGCAGCTCCTTCCCGGCTCGACGGGGCATATATTTT. Its translation is CASSSFPARRGIYF. Looking up the rest from reference TRBV11-2 and TRBJ1-3 gives the full variable domain: EAGVAQSPRYKIIEKRQSVAFWCNPISGHATLYWYQQILGQGPKLLIQFQNNGVVDDSQLPKDRFSAERLKGVDSTLKIQPAKLEDSAVYLCASSSFPARRGIYFGEGSWLTVV.

This clone came up once. Here the CDR3 reads CAISEFRVPEAFF. In DNA, the CDR3 is TGTGCCATCAGTGAGTTCAGGGTTCCTGAAGCTTTCTTT. V is TRBV10-3 and J is TRBJ1-1; weak D call: TRBD1 (5 bases). Trimming shortened V by 1 base and J by 6 bases, and 9 bases separated the two germline ends. This CDR3 has 13 amino acids. CDR1 is ENHRY, CDR2 SYGVKD, per germline.

V is TRBV18 and J is TRBJ1-2; 9 nucleotides agree with TRBD1. Per germline, CDR1 KGHSH and CDR2 LQKENI. Germline trimming cut 6 bases from V and 1 base from J; bases unmatched to any gene: 6. This CDR3 contains 15 residues. The CDR3 nucleotides are TGTGCCAGCTCGTCGGGACAGGGTGGTAACTATGGCTACACCTTC. Protein product: CASSSGQGGNYGYTF.

The chain uses TRBV5-5 and TRBJ2-2; 11 bases line up with TRBD1. V lost 4 bases and J lost 7; bases outside the gene matches: 12. Per germline, CDR1 SGHKS and CDR2 YYEKEE (reference sequence). The CDR3 contains 17 residues. This chain's CDR3 is CASSLKPRDRGFGELFF. CDR3 coding DNA: TGTGCCAGCAGCCTAAAGCCCCGGGACAGGGGGTTCGGGGAGCTGTTTTTT.

This clone was detected only once. V gene TRBV4-2 combines with J gene TRBJ1-6; D not certain. Trimming pared 1 base from V and 8 bases from J, leaving 3 bases between. Germline CDR1 reads LGHNA; CDR2 reads YNFKEQ. CDR3 length equals 12 residues. This CDR3 reads CASSQAYSPLHF. The CDR3 nucleotides are TGTGCCAGCAGCCAAGCATATTCACCCCTCCACTTT.

The chain couples TRBV6-1 to TRBJ2-3; a weak D match, TRBD2 (6 bases). From germline, CDR1 is MNHNS and CDR2 SASEGT. Trimming pared 4 bases from V and 4 bases from J, leaving 15 bases between. The CDR3 covers 15 residues. As DNA, the CDR3 is TGTGCCAGCAGTGGGTGGAGGGGTATCTCAGATACGCAGTATTTT. Translation gives CASSGWRGISDTQYF.

This chain joins TRBV7-8 and TRBJ2-3, with 15 bases matching TRBD2. Germline assignment: CDR1 SGHVS and CDR2 FQNEAQ. V was pared by 5 bases and J by 6 bases, with 9 bases of the junction left unmatched. CDR3 length equals 17 residues. The CDR3 reads CASSRPGLAGGPDTQYF. In DNA, the CDR3 is TGTGCCAGCAGCCGACCCGGACTAGCGGGAGGGCCGGATACGCAGTATTTT.

The J gene is TRBJ2-6, the V gene TRBV28; D not certain. CDR3 length: 15 amino acids. Germline V gene data show CDR1 as MDHEN and CDR2 as SYDVKM. V was pared by 7 bases and J by 0 bases, with 10 bases between. The CDR3 protein is CASTSRSSGANVLTF. The CDR3 DNA reads TGTGCCAGCACCTCCCGGAGCTCTGGGGCCAACGTCCTGACTTTC.

The chain is built from TRBV15 and TRBJ2-3; 10 nucleotides line up with TRBD1. The CDR3 contains 17 residues. V was clipped by 0 bases and J by 4 bases; unmatched bases: 7. CDR1 is LNHNV and CDR2 is YYDKDF in the germline V gene (reference sequence). The CDR3 reads CATSREPGQGPPDTQYF. For the CDR3, the DNA is TGTGCCACCAGCAGAGAACCGGGACAGGGGCCCCCAGATACGCAGTATTTT. The variable domain in full, completed from reference TRBV15 and TRBJ2-3, reads DAMVIQNPRYQVTQFGKPVTLSCSQTLNHNVMYWYQQKSSQAPKLLFHYYDKDFNNEADTPDNFQSRRPNTSFCFLDIRSPGLGDTAMYLCATSREPGQGPPDTQYFGPGTRLTVL.

The count of this clone is one. V usage is TRBV11-2 and J usage is TRBJ2-1, with 7 nucleotides matching TRBD2. The CDR3 runs 15 residues. V shed 6 bases, J shed 1 base, and the junction held 6 bases outside the gene matches. The germline gives CDR1 SGHAT, CDR2 FQNNGV. CDR3 residues: CASSQAGLSYNEQFF. In DNA form, the CDR3 reads TGTGCCAGCAGTCAAGCGGGATTATCCTACAATGAGCAGTTCTTC.

In its sample, this clone was seen once. The gene calls are TRBV14 and TRBJ1-2, with D perhaps TRBD1 (5 bases). Germline CDR1 is SGHDN and CDR2 is FVKESK. There are 14 residues in the CDR3. The V gene lost 4 bases and the J gene lost 4 bases, with 13 bases spanning the gap. CDR3 in DNA: TGTGCCAGCAGCCCCTTTCAGGGACTCTATGGCTACACCTTC. It yields the protein CASSPFQGLYGYTF.

The chain has TRBV19 and TRBJ1-1; weak D call: TRBD1 (6 bases). The CDR3 totals 14 residues. Between the trimmed V and J ends, which lost 2 bases and 4 bases, there was a span of 11 bases. Per the germline V gene, CDR1 is LNHDA and CDR2 is SQIVND (reference sequence). CDR3 amino acids: CASSILGGFTEAFF. The CDR3 DNA reads TGTGCCAGTAGTATATTAGGGGGTTTCACTGAAGCTTTCTTT.

This clone was recorded once. This sequence joins TRBV2 and TRBJ1-2; D is unresolved. Germline V CDR1 and CDR2: SNHLY, FYNNEI. Trimming pared 6 bases from V and 2 bases from J, leaving 7 bases between. The length of the CDR3 is 12 residues. DNA for the CDR3: TGTGCCAGCAGGGGCGAGAACTATGGCTACACCTTC. Residues: CASRGENYGYTF. The full variable domain, its missing parts supplied by reference TRBV2 and TRBJ1-2, is EPEVTQTPSHQVTQMGQEVILRCVPISNHLYFYWYRQILGQKVEFLVSFYNNEISEKSEIFDDQFSVERPDGSNFTLKIRSTKLEDSAMYFCASRGENYGYTFGSGTRLTVV.